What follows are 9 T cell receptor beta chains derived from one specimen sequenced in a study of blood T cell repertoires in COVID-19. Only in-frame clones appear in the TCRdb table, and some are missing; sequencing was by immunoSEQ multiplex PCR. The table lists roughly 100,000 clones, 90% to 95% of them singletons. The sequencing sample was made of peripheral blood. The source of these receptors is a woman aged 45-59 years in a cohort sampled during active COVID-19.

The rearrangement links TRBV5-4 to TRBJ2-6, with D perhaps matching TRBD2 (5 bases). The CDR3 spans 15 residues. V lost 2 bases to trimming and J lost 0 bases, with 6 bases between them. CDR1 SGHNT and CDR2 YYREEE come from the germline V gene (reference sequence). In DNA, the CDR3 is TGTGCCAGCAGCTTCGAGGGCTCTGGGGCCAACGTCCTGACTTTC. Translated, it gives CASSFEGSGANVLTF.

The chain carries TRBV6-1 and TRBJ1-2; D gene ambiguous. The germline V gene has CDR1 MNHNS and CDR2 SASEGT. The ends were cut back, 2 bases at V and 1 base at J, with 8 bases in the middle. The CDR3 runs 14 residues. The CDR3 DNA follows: TGTGCCAGCAGTGAATCTACCCTTAACTATGGCTACACCTTC. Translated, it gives CASSESTLNYGYTF.

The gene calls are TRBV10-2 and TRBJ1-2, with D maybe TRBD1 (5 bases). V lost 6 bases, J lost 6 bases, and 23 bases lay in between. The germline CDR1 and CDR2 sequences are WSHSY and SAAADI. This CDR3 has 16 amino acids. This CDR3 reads CASRAGLSLGGHGYTF. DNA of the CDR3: TGCGCCAGCAGGGCGGGACTATCTCTAGGAGGACATGGCTACACCTTC.

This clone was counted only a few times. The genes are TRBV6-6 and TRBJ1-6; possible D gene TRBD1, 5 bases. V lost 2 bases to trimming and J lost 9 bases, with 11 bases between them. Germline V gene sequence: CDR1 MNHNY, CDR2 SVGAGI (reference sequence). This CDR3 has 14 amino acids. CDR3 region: CASSYGQGSSPLHF. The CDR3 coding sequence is TGTGCCAGCAGTTACGGTCAGGGTAGTTCACCCCTCCACTTT.

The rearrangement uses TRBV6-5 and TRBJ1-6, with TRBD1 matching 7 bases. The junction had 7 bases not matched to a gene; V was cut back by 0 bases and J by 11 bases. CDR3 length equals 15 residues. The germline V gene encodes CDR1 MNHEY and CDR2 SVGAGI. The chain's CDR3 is CASSYSRQGGPPLHF. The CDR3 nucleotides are TGTGCCAGCAGTTACTCGAGACAGGGTGGTCCACCCCTCCACTTT.

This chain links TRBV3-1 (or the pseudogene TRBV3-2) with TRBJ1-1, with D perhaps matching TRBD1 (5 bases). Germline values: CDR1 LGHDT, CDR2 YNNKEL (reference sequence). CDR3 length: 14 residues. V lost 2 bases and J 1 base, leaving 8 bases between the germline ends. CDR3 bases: TGTGCCAGCAGCCAATATGACAGGAACACTGAAGCTTTCTTT. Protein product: CASSQYDRNTEAFF.

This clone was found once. CDR3 sequence (DNA): TGTGCCACCATCACAGGGTACTATGGCTACACCTTC. Translating it yields CATITGYYGYTF. The chain carries TRBV19 and TRBJ1-2; D possibly corresponds to TRBD1 (6 bases). CDR1 is LNHDA, CDR2 SQIVND, per germline (reference sequence). V lost 10 bases, J lost 3 bases, and 12 bases lay in between. This CDR3 is 12 amino acids long. Using reference TRBV19 and TRBJ1-2 for the parts outside the CDR3, the full variable domain is DGGITQSPKYLFRKEGQNVTLSCEQNLNHDAMYWYRQDPGQGLRLIYYSQIVNDFQKGDIAEGYSVSREKKESFPLTVTSAQKNPTAFYLCATITGYYGYTFGSGTRLTVV.

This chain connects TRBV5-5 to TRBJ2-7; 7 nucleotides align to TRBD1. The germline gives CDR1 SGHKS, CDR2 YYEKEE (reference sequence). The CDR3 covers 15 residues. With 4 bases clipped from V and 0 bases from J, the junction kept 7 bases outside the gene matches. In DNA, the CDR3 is TGTGCCAGCAGCCGGGACAGCATTAACTCCTACGAGCAGTACTTC. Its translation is CASSRDSINSYEQYF.

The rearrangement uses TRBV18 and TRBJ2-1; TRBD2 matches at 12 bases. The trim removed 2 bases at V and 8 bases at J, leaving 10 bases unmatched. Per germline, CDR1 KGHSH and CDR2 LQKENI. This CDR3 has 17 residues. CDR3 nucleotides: TGTGCCAGCTCACCATGGCTAGCGGGAGGGAGACGGGATGAGCAGTTCTTC. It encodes CASSPWLAGGRRDEQFF.